The present entry profiles one T cell receptor beta chain with its context. Antigen unknown. These data originate in a study of cytomegalovirus exposure and HLA in healthy donors. Study-level information: It was reported in a later analysis that the roughly 120 validation repertoires used the same platform as the approximately 600 first-cohort repertoires. Study findings and constraints: There were a few CMV-associated chains whose specificity for CMV antigens was confirmed in vitro. The classifier was said to identify cytomegalovirus status with high specificity and sensitivity.

The method was immunoSEQ multiplex PCR; TCRdb's version includes in-frame clones alone and lacks a portion of them. Of around 150,000 clones detected, just under 85% appear once; the ten largest clones hold around 2%. The ends were cut back, 8 bases at V and 0 bases at J, with 7 bases in the middle. CDR1 is MNHEY and CDR2 is SMNVEV in the germline V gene (reference sequence). This CDR3 is built from 13 residues. Sample: PBMCs. The V call is TRBV27, the J call TRBJ1-4; D gene unclear. The clonotype was recovered from a man aged 30 to 39 in good health and CMV-seropositive. CDR3 sequence reads: CASCVATNEKLFF. The CDR3 nucleotides read TGTGCCAGCTGCGTCGCAACTAATGAAAAACTGTTTTTT.